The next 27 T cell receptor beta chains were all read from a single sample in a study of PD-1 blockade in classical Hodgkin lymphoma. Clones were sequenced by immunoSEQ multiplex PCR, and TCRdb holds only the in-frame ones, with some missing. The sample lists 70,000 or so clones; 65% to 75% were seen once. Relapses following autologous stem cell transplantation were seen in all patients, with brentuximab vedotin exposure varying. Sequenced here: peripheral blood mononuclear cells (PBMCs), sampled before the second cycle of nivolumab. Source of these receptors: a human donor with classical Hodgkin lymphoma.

CDR3 amino acids: CASSPIGGGGDTEAFF. The DNA of the CDR3 is TGCGCCAGCAGCCCTATAGGGGGCGGAGGGGACACTGAAGCTTTCTTT. The chain employs TRBV5-1 and TRBJ1-1; TRBD1 agrees at 7 bases. With 4 bases clipped from V and 3 bases from J, the junction kept 12 bases outside the gene matches. This CDR3 is 16 amino acids long. Germline CDR1 is SGHRS and CDR2 is YFSETQ.

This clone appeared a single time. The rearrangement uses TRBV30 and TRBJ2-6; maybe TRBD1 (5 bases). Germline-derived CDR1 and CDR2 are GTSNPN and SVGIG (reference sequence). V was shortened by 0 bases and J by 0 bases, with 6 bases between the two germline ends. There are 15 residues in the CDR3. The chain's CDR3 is CAWSVDSSGANVLTF. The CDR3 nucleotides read TGTGCCTGGAGTGTCGACAGCTCTGGGGCCAACGTCCTGACTTTC.

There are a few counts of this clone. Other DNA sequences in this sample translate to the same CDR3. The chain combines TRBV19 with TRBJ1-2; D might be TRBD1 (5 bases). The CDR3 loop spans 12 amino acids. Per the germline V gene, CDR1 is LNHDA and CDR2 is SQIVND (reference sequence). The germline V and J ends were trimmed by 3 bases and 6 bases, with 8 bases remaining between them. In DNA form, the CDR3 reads TGTGCCAGTAGTATCGGGGGGGATGGCTACACCTTC. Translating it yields CASSIGGDGYTF.

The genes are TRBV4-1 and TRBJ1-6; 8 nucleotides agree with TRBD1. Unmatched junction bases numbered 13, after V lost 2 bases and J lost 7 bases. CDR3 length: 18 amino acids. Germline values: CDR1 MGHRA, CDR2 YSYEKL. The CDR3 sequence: CASSQTSNRQGRNSPLHF. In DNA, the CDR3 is TGCGCCAGCAGCCAAACATCAAATCGACAGGGGAGAAATTCACCCCTCCACTTT.

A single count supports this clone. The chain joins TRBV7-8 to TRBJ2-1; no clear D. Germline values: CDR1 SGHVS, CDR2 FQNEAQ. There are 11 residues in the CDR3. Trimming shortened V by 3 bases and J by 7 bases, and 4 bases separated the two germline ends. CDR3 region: CASSFRNEQFF. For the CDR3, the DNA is TGTGCCAGCAGCTTTAGGAATGAGCAGTTCTTC.

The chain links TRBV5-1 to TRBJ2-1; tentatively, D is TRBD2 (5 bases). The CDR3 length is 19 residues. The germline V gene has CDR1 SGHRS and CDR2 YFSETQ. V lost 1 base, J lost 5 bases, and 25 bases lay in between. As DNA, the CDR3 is TGCGCCAGCAGCTTGAATCGTAGGGCGGGCCAGCTCCTAGACAATGAGCAGTTCTTC. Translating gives CASSLNRRAGQLLDNEQFF.

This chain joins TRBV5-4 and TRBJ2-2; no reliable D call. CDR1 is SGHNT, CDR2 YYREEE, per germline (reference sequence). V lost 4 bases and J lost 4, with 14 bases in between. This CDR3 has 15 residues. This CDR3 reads CASSHEVLLTGELFF. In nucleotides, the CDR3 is TGTGCCAGCAGCCATGAGGTCCTCCTCACCGGGGAGCTGTTTTTT. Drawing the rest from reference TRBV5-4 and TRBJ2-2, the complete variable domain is ETGVTQSPTHLIKTRGQQVTLRCSSQSGHNTVSWYQQALGQGPQFIFQYYREEENGRGNFPPRFSGLQFPNYSSELNVNALELDDSALYLCASSHEVLLTGELFFGEGSRLTVL.

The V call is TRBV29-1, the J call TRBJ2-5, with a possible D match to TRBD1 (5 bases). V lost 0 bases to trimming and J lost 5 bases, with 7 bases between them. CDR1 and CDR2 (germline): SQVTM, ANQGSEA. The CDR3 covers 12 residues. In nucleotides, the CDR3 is TGCAGCGTTGAAGAACAGGAGGAGACCCAGTACTTC. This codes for CSVEEQEETQYF.

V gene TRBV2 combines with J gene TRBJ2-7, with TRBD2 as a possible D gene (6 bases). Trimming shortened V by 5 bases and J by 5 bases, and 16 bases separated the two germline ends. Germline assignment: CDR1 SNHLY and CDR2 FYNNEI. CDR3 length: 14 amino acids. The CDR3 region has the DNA TGTGCCAGCAGTTTCCAGCGAGGAGGGGACGAGCAGTACTTC. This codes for CASSFQRGGDEQYF.

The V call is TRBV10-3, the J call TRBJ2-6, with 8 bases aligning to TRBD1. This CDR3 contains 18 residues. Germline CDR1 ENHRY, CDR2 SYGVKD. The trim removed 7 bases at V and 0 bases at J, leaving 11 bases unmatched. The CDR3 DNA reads TGTGCCATCACCGAAGGGAACAGGGGGAACTCTGGGGCCAACGTCCTGACTTTC. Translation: CAITEGNRGNSGANVLTF.

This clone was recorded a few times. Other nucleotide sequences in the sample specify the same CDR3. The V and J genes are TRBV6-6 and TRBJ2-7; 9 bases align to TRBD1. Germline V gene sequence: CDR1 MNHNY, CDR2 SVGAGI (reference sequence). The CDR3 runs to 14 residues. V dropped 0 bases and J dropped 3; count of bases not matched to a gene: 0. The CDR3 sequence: CASSYSGQGYEQYF. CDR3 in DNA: TGTGCCAGCAGTTACTCGGGACAGGGCTACGAGCAGTACTTC.

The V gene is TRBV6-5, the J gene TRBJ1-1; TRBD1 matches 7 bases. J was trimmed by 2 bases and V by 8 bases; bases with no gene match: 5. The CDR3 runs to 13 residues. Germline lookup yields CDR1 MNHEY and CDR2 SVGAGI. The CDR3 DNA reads TGTGCCAGCCGGGGACAGCTAAACACTGAAGCTTTCTTT. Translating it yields CASRGQLNTEAFF.

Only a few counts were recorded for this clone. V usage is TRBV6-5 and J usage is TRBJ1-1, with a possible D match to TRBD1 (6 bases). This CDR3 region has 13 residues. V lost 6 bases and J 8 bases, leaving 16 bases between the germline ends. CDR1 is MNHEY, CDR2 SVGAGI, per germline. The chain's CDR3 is CASSRTGNPEAFF. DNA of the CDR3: TGTGCCAGCAGCCGTACAGGGAATCCGGAAGCTTTCTTT.

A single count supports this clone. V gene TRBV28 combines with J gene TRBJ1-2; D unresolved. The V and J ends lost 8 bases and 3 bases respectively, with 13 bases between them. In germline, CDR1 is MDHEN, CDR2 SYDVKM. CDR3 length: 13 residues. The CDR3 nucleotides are TGTGCCAGCCCGGAGGCAGCATACTATGGCTACACCTTC. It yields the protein CASPEAAYYGYTF.

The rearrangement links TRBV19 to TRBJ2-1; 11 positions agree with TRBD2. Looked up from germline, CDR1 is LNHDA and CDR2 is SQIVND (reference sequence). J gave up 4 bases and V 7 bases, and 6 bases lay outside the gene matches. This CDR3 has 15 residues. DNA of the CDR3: TGTGCCAGTAAGGGGGGACTAGCGGTATACAATGAGCAGTTCTTC. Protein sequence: CASKGGLAVYNEQFF. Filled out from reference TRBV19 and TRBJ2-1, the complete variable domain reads DGGITQSPKYLFRKEGQNVTLSCEQNLNHDAMYWYRQDPGQGLRLIYYSQIVNDFQKGDIAEGYSVSREKKESFPLTVTSAQKNPTAFYLCASKGGLAVYNEQFFGPGTRLTVL.

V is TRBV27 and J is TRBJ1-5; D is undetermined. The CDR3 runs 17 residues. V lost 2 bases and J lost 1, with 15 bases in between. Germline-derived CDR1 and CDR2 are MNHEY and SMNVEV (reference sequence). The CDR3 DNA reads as TGTGCCAGCAGTTTAGATTGGGGAAGGAGAAGCAATCAGCCCCAGCATTTT. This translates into CASSLDWGRRSNQPQHF.

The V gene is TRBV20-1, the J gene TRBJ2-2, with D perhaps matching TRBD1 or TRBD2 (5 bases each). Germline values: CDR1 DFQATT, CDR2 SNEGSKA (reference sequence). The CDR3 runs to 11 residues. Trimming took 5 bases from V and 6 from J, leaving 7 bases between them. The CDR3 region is CSAGGSGELFF. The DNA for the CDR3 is TGCAGTGCTGGGGGATCCGGGGAGCTGTTTTTT.

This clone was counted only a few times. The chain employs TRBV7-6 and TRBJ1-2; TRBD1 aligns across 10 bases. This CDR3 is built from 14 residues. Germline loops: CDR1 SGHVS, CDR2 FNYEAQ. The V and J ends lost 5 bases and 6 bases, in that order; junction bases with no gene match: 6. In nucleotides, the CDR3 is TGTGCCAGCAGCCTGACAGGGGGCGCCGATGGCTACACCTTC. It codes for CASSLTGGADGYTF.

CDR3 residues: CASSFVLSGDQYF. Here the CDR3 DNA reads TGTGCCAGTAGTTTTGTCCTCTCCGGCGACCAGTACTTC. V usage is TRBV19 and J usage is TRBJ2-5; the D is unclear. Germline CDR1 LNHDA, CDR2 SQIVND (reference sequence). The CDR3 is made up of 13 amino acids. V was cut by 5 bases and J by 10 bases, with 17 bases left in between.

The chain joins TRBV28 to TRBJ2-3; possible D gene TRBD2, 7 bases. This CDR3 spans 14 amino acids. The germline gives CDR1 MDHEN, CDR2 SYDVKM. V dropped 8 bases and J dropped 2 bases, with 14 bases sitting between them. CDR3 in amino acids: CASEAGAPTDTQYF. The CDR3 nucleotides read TGTGCCAGCGAGGCGGGGGCACCCACAGATACGCAGTATTTT.

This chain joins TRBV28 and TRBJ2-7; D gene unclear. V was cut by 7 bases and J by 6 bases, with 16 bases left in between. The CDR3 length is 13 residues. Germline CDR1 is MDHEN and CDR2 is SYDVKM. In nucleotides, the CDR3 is TGTGCCAGCAAGGCCCCAGCCCTTGGCGAGCAGTACTTC. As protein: CASKAPALGEQYF.

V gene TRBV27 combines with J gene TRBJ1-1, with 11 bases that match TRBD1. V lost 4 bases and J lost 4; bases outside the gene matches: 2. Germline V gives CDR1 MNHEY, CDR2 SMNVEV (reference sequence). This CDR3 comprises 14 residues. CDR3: CASSSGQGVTEAFF. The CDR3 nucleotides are TGTGCCAGCAGTTCGGGACAGGGGGTCACTGAAGCTTTCTTT.

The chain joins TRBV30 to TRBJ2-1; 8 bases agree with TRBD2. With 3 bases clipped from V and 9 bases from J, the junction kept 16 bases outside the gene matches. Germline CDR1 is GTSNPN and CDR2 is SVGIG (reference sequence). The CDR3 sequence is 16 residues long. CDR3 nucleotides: TGTGCCTGGAGCCCCCCAGGGAGCGGGAGAGGTAGTGAGCAGTTCTTC. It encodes CAWSPPGSGRGSEQFF.

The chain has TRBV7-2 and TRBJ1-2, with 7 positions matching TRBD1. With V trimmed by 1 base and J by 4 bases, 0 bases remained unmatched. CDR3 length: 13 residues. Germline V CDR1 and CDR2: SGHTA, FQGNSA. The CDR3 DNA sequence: TGTGCCAGCAGCTTAGGGGACAGCTATGGCTACACCTTC. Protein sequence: CASSLGDSYGYTF.

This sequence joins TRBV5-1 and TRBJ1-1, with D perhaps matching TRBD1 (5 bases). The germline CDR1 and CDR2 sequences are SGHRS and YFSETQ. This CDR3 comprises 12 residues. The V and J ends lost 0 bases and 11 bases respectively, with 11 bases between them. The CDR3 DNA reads TGCGCCAGCAGCTTGGAGGGACTCCGGGCTTTCTTT. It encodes CASSLEGLRAFF.

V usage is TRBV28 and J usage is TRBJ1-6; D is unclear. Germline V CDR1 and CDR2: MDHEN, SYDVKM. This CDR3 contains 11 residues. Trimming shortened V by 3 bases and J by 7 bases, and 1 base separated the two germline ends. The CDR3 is CASSFNSPLHF. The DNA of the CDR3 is TGTGCCAGCAGTTTCAATTCACCCCTCCACTTT.

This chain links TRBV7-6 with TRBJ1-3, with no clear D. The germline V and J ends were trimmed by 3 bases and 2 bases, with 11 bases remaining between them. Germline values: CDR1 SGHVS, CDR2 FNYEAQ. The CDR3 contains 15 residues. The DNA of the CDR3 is TGTGCCAGCAGCTTTGAGCTCGTCGCTGGAAACACCATATATTTT. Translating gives CASSFELVAGNTIYF.